This T cell receptor beta chain was profiled in a study of T cell responses to AZD1222 COVID-19 vaccine. Study-wide results and caveats: Vaccine-related CD4 TCRs covered spike, predominating at 160-218 and 743-854. Baseline seropositivity occurred in only a handful of AZD1222 recipients.

About this clone itself: Its antigen is not identified.

Sequencing was performed with immunoSEQ multiplex PCR; in TCRdb, only in-frame clones are kept and a portion is missing. This sample yields fewer than 100,000 clones, of which around 94% are seen a single time; 12% belongs to the top ten. V was trimmed by 6 bases and J by 3 bases, leaving 12 bases between them. The CDR3 covers 14 residues. CDR1 is LGHNT, CDR2 FRNRAP, per germline. The source was peripheral blood, collected on day 0 of AZD1222 vaccination. The source of this sequence is an adult in good health. This rearrangement joins TRBV12-5 to TRBJ1-5, with no clear D. The CDR3 coding sequence is TGTGCTAGTGGACCCCAGGATTTCAATCAGCCCCAGCATTTT. Translating gives CASGPQDFNQPQHF.